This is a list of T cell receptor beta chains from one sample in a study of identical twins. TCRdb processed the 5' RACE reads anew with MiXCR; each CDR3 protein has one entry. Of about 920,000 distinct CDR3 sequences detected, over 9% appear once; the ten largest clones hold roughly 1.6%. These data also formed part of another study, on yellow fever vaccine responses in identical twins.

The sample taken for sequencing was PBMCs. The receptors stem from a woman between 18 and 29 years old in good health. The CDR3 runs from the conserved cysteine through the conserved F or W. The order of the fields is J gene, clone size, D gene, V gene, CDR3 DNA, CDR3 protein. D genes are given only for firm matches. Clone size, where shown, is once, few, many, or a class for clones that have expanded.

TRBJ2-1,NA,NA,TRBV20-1,TGCAGTGCTAGGATCGGTGCCTACAATGAGCAGTTCTTC,CSARIGAYNEQFF
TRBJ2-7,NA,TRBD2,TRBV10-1,TGCGCCAGCAGTGAGTCGACTGGGTTAGCGGGAGATCGGCGAACGGGGGACGAGCAGTACTTC,CASSESTGLAGDRRTGDEQYF
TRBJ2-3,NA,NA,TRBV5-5,TGTGCCAGCAGCTGGCGTCGCATCGAGACAGGAGATACGCAGTATTTT,CASSWRRIETGDTQYF
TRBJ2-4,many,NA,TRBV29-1,TGCAGCGCCCTACAGGGATCGGTAAACATTCAGTACTTC,CSALQGSVNIQYF
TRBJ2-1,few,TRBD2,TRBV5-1,TGCGCCAGCAGCTTGTCTGATGCGGGAGGGATCCTGGATGAGCAGTTCTTC,CASSLSDAGGILDEQFF
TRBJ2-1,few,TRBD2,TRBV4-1,TGCGCCAGCAGCCAACCCCGGACTAGATTTTGGGAGCAGTTCTTC,CASSQPRTRFWEQFF
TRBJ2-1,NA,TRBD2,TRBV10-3,TGTGCCATCAGTGGAAGCGGGAGAGGCGATGAGCAGTTCTTC,CAISGSGRGDEQFF
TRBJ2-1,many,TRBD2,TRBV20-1,TGCAGTGCTAGAGATCCAGGGGCAGCGGGAGGGAACAATGAGCAGTTCTTC,CSARDPGAAGGNNEQFF
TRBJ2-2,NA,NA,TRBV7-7,TGTGCCAGCAGCTTAGCCCCAGGGGTTAGCACCGGGGAGCTGTTTTTT,CASSLAPGVSTGELFF
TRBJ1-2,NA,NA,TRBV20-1,TGCAGTGCTAGAGCGCCCGGTGGCTACACCTTC,CSARAPGGYTF
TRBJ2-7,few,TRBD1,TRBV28,TGTGCCAGCGCACTCGGGGACAGGGTCTACGAGCAGTACTTC,CASALGDRVYEQYF
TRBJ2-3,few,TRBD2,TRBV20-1,TGCAGTGCTCCAGCGGTAGCGGGAGGACCGGTAGATACGCAGTATTTT,CSAPAVAGGPVDTQYF
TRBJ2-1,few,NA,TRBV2,TGTGCCAGCAGTGAATGGCGGGTAAGCTCCTACAATGAGCAGTTCTTC,CASSEWRVSSYNEQFF
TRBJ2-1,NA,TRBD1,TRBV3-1,TGTGCCAGCAGCCAAACGGACAGGGATAAGTTCTTC,CASSQTDRDKFF
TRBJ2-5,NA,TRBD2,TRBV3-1,TGTGCCAGCACCAAGCAGGGACTAGCGGGAGAACAAGAGACCCAGTACTTC,CASTKQGLAGEQETQYF